Sequencing of this T cell receptor (beta chain) was carried out in a study of blood T cell repertoires in COVID-19. Turning to the study itself: From the United States, Italy and Spain came samples of acute and convalescent COVID-19. From T cells, B-cell-depleted T cells, or PBMCs came the material, which was cDNA or gDNA.

The CDR3 runs to 13 residues. Germline lookup yields CDR1 GTSNPN and CDR2 SVGIG (reference sequence). J gave up 1 base and V 3 bases, and 1 base lay outside the gene matches. Original methodology: How many nucleated cells were present was estimated from reference gene primer amplification. Produced via immunoSEQ multiplex PCR; TCRdb's table is partial and in-frame only. The V and J calls and the clone size are those of that table, but D and trimming were determined from the DNA. Among 200,000 to 300,000 clones listed, around 84% were seen once. Input material: peripheral blood. J is TRBJ2-7 and V is TRBV30; 9 nucleotides line up with TRBD1. The clonotype was recovered from a woman aged 40 to 50 who had recovered from COVID-19. CDR3 amino acids: CAWRQGASYEQYF. The DNA for the CDR3 is TGTGCCTGGAGACAGGGGGCTTCCTACGAGCAGTACTTC.